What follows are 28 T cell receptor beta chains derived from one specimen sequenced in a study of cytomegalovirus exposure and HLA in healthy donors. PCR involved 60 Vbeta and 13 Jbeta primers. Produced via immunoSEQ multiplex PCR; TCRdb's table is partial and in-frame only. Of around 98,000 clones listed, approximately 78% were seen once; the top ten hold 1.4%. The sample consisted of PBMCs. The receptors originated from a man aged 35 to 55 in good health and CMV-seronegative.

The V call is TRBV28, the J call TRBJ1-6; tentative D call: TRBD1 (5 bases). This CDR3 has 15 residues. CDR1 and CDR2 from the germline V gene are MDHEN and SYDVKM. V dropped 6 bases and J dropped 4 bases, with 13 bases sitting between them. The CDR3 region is CASSGGDFYNSPLHF. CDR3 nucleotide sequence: TGTGCCAGCAGCGGGGGGGACTTTTATAATTCACCCCTCCACTTT.

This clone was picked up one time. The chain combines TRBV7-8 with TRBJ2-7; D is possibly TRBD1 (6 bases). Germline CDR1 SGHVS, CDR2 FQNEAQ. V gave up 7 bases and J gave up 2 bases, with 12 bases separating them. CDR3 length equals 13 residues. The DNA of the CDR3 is TGTGCCAGCACCCCGGACAGTACCTACGAGCAGTACTTC. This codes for CASTPDSTYEQYF.

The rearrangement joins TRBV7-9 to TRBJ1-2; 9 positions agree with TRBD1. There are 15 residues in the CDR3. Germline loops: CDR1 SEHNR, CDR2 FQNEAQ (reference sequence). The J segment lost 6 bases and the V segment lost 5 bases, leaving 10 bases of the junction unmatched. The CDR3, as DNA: TGTGCCAGCAGCAACGACCGACAGGGGGTTGATGGCTACACCTTC. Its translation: CASSNDRQGVDGYTF. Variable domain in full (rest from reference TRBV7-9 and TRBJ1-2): DTGVSQNPRHKITKRGQNVTFRCDPISEHNRLYWYRQTLGQGPEFLTYFQNEAQLEKSRLLSDRFSAERPKGSFSTLEIQRTEQGDSAMYLCASSNDRQGVDGYTFGSGTRLTVV.

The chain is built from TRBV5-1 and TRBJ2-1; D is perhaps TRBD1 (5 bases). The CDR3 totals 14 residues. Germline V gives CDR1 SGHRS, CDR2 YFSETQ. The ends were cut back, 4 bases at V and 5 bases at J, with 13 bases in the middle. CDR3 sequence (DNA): TGCGCCAGCAGCCCCTATTGGGGCAACAATGAGCAGTTCTTC. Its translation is CASSPYWGNNEQFF.

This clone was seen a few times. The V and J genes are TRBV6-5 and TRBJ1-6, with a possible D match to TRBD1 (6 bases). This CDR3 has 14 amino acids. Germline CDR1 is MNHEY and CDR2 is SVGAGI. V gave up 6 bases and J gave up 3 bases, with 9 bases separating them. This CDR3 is CASRGDIYNSPLHF. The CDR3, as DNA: TGTGCCAGCAGAGGGGACATCTATAATTCACCCCTCCACTTT.

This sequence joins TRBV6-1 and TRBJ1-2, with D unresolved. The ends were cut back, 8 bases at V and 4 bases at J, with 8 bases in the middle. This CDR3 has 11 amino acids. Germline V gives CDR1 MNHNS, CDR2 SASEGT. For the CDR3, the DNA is TGTGCCAGCGGAGACTTCTATGGCTACACCTTC. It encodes CASGDFYGYTF.

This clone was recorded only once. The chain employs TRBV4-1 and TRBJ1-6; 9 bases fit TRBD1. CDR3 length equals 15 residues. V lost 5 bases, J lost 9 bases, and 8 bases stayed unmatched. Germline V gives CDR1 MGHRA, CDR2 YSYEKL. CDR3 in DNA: TGCGCCAGCAGCACCGGACAGGGGTTTATTTCACCCCTCCACTTT. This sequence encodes CASSTGQGFISPLHF.

CDR3 protein: CASSYDIAGGYSNQPQHF. CDR3 in DNA: TGTGCCAGCAGCTACGACATTGCAGGGGGCTATAGCAATCAGCCCCAGCATTTT. The chain recombines TRBV7-9 with TRBJ1-5; TRBD1 matches at 8 bases. The CDR3 has 18 amino acids. Trimming at V came to 4 bases and at J to 0 bases, leaving 11 bases not matched to a gene. The germline V gene has CDR1 SEHNR and CDR2 FQNEAQ (reference sequence).

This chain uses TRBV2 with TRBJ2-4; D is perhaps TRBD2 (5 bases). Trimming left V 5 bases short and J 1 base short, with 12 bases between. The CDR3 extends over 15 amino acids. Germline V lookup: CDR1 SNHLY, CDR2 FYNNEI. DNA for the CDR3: TGTGCCAGCAGTCCGGGAACAGACGCCAAAAACATTCAGTACTTC. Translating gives CASSPGTDAKNIQYF.

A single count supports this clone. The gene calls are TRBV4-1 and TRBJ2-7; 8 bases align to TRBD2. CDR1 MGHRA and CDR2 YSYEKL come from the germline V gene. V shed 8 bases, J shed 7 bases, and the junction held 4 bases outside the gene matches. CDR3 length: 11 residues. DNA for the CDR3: TGCGCCAGCTCACGGGGGGGGGAGCAGTACTTC. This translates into CASSRGGEQYF.

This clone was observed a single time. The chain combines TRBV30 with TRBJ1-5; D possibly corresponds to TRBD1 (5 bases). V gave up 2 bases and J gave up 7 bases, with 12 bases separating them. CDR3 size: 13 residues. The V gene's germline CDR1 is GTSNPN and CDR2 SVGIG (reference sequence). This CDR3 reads CAWSLGVEQPQHF. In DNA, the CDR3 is TGTGCCTGGAGTTTAGGGGTCGAGCAGCCCCAGCATTTT. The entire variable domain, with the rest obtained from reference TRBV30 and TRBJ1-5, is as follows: SQTIHQWPATLVQPVGSPLSLECTVEGTSNPNLYWYRQAAGRGLQLLFYSVGIGQISSEVPQNLSASRPQDRQFILSSKKLLLSDSGFYLCAWSLGVEQPQHFGDGTRLSIL.

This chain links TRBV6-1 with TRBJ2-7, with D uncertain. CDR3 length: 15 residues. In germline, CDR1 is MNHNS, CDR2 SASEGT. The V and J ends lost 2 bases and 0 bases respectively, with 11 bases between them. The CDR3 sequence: CASSEIGYSSYEQYF. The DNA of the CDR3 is TGTGCCAGCAGTGAAATTGGTTATAGCTCCTACGAGCAGTACTTC.

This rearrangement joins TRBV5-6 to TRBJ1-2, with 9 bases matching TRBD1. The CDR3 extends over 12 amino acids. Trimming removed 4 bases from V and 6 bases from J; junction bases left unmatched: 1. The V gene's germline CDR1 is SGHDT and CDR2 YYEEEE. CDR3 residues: CASSRDRDGYTF. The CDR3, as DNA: TGTGCCAGCAGCCGGGACAGGGATGGCTACACCTTC.

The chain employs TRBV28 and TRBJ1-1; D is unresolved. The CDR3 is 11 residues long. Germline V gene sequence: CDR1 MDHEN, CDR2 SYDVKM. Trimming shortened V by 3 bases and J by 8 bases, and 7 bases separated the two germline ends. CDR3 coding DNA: TGTGCCAGCAGTTTTAGAACCGAAGCTTTCTTT. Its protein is CASSFRTEAFF. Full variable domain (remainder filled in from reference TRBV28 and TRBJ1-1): DVKVTQSSRYLVKRTGEKVFLECVQDMDHENMFWYRQDPGLGLRLIYFSYDVKMKEKGDIPEGYSVSREKKERFSLILESASTNQTSMYLCASSFRTEAFFGQGTRLTVV.

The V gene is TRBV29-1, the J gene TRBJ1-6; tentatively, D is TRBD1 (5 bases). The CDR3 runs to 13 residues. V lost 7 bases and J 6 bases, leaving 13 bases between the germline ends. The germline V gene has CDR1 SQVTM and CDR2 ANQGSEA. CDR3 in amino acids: CSARGEGNSPLHF. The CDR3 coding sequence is TGCAGCGCGCGGGGCGAGGGTAATTCACCCCTCCACTTT.

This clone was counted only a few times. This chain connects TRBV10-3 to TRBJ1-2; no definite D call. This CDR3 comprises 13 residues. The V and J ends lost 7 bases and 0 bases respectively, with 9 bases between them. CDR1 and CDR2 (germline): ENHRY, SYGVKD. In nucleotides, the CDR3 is TGTGCCATCAATGACGTCGCTAACTATGGCTACACCTTC. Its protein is CAINDVANYGYTF.

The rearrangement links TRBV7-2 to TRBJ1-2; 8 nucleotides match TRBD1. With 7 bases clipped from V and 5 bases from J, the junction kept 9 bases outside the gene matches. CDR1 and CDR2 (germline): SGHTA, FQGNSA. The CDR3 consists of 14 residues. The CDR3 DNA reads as TGTGCCAGCACCCCCGGGACAGGTCTATATGGCTACACCTTC. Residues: CASTPGTGLYGYTF.

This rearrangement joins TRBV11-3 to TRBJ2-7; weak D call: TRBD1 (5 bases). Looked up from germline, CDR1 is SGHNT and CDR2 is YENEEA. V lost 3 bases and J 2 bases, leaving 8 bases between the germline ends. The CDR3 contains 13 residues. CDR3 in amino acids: CASSFDSTYEQYF. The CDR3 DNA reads TGTGCCAGCAGCTTTGACAGTACCTACGAGCAGTACTTC.

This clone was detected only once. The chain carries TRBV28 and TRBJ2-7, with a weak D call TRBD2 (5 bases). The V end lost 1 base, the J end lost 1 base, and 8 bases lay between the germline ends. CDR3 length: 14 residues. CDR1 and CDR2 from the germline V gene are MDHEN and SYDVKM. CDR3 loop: CASSLSGGSYEQYF. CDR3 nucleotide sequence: TGTGCCAGCAGTTTATCTGGAGGTTCCTACGAGCAGTACTTC.

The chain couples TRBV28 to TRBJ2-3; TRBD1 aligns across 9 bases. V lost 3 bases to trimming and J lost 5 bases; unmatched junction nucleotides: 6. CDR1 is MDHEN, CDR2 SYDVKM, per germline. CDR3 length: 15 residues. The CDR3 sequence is CASSFLGQGIDTQYF. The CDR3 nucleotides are TGTGCCAGCAGTTTTTTGGGACAGGGCATAGATACGCAGTATTTT.

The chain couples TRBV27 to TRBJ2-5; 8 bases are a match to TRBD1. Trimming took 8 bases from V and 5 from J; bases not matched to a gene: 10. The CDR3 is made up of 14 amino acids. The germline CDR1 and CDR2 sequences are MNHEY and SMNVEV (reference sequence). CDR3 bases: TGTGCCAGCTCCGCGCAGGGGGCAAAGGAGACCCAGTACTTC. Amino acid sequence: CASSAQGAKETQYF.

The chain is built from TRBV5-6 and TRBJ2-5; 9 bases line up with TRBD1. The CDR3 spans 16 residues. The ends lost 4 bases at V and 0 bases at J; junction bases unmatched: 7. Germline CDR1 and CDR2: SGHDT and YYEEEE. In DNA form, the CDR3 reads TGTGCCAGCAGCCAACCTGGGACAGGGAACCAAGAGACCCAGTACTTC. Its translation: CASSQPGTGNQETQYF.

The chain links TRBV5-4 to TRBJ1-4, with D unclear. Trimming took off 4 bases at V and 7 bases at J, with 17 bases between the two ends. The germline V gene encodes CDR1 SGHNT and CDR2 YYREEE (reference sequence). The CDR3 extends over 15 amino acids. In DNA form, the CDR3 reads TGTGCCAGCAGCCCGGTGGGAGGATCGGGTGAAAAACTGTTTTTT. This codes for CASSPVGGSGEKLFF.

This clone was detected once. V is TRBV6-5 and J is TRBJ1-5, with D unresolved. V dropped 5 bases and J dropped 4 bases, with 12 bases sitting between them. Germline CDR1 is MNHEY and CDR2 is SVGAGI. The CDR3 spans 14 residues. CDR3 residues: CASSPIDGNQPQHF. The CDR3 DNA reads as TGTGCCAGCAGTCCCATCGACGGGAATCAGCCCCAGCATTTT.

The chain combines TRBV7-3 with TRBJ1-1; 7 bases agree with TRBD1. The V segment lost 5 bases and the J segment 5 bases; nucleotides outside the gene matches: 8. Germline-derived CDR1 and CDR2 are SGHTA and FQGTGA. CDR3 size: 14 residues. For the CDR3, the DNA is TGTGCCAGCAGCGAAAATTCAGGGGGGACTGAAGCTTTCTTT. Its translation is CASSENSGGTEAFF.

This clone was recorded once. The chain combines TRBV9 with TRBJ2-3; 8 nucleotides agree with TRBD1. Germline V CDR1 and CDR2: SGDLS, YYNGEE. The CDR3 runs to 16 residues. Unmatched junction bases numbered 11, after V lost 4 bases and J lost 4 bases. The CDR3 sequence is CASSPRTGIVSDTQYF. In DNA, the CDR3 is TGTGCCAGCAGCCCTCGGACAGGGATCGTGTCAGATACGCAGTATTTT.

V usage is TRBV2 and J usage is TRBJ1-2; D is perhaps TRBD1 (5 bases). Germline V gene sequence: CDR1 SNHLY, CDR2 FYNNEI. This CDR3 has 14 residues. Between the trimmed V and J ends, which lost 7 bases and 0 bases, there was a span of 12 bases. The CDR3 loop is CASILTGPNYGYTF. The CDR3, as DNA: TGTGCCAGCATTTTAACAGGTCCTAACTATGGCTACACCTTC.

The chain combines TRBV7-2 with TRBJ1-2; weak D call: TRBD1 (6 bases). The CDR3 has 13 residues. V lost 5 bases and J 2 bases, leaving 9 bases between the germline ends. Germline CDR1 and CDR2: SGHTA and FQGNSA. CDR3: CASSRTGNYGYTF. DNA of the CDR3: TGTGCCAGCAGCAGAACAGGGAACTATGGCTACACCTTC.